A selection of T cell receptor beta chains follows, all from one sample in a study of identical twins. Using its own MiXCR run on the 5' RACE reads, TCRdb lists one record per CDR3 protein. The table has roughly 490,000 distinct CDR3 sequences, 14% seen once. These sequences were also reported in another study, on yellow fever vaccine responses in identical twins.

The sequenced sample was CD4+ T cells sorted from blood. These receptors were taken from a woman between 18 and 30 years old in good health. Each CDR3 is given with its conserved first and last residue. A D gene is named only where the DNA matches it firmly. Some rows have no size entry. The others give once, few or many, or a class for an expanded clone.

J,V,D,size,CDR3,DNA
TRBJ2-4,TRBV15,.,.,CATSRDRPPAKNIQYF,TGTGCCACCAGCAGAGATCGTCCGCCGGCCAAAAACATTCAGTACTTC
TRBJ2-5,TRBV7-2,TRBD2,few,CASSGDGRAEETQYF,TGTGCCAGCAGCGGGGACGGGAGGGCCGAAGAGACCCAGTACTTC
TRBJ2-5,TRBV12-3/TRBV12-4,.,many,CASSFRGGETQYF,TGTGCCAGCAGTTTCAGGGGTGGAGAGACCCAGTACTTC
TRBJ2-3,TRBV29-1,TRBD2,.,CSVAPGGEGTQYF,TGCAGCGTGGCCCCGGGGGGGGAGGGTACGCAGTATTTT
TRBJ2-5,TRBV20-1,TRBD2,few,CSASLIAGGPQETQYF,TGCAGTGCTAGTTTAATAGCGGGAGGGCCCCAAGAGACCCAGTACTTC
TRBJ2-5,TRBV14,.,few,CASSQDRGVLETQYF,TGTGCCAGCAGCCAAGACAGGGGAGTTCTGGAGACCCAGTACTTC
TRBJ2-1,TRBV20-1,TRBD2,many,CSATAGGVNEQFF,TGCAGTGCTACCGCGGGAGGGGTCAATGAGCAGTTCTTC
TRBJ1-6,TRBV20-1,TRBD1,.,CSATRDSGSNSPLHF,TGCAGTGCTACCCGGGACAGTGGAAGTAATTCACCCCTCCACTTT
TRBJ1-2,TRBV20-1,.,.,CSVPDYRYTF,TGCAGTGTACCAGACTATCGCTACACCTTC
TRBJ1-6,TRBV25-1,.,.,CASSDEVRALHF,TGTGCCAGCAGTGATGAGGTGCGGGCCCTCCACTTT
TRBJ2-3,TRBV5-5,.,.,CASSFDISYTDTQYF,TGTGCCAGCAGCTTTGACATATCCTACACAGATACGCAGTATTTT
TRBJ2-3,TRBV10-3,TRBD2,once,CAISGTSGVADTQYF,TGTGCCATATCCGGGACTAGCGGGGTGGCAGATACGCAGTATTTT
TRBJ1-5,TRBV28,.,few,CASSLLVGQPQHF,TGTGCCAGCAGTTTACTGGTGGGGCAGCCCCAGCATTTT
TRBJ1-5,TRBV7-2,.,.,CASSSVKGGQPQHF,TGTGCCAGCAGCTCGGTTAAGGGCGGTCAGCCCCAGCATTTT
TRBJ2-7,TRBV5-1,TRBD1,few,CASSSLTWTGSTEQYF,TGCGCCAGCAGCTCACTCACTTGGACAGGGTCCACCGAGCAGTACTTC
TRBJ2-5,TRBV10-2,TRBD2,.,CASSALGGSAEGRKETQYF,TGCGCCAGCAGCGCCTTGGGGGGGTCGGCGGAAGGCCGGAAAGAGACCCAGTACTTC
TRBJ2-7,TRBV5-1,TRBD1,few,CASSLRTGYSYEQYF,TGCGCCAGCAGCTTGAGGACAGGGTATTCCTACGAGCAGTACTTC
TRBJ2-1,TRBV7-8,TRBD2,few,CASSLIWREDPFF,TGTGCCAGCAGCTTAATATGGCGGGAGGACCCGTTCTTC
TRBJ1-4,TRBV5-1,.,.,CASNPEMGGKLFF,TGCGCCAGCAACCCTGAAATGGGGGGAAAACTGTTTTTT
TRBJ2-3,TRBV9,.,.,CASSVEPGVDTQYF,TGTGCCAGCAGCGTAGAGCCAGGGGTAGATACGCAGTATTTT
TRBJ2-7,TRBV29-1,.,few,CSVKRGYEQYF,TGCAGCGTAAAGAGAGGCTACGAGCAGTACTTC
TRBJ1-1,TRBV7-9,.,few,CASSFIAGTGLNTEAFF,TGTGCCAGCAGCTTCATAGCCGGAACAGGGTTGAACACTGAAGCTTTCTTT
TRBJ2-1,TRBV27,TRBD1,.,CASSQGQGYNEQFF,TGTGCCAGCAGTCAGGGACAGGGCTACAATGAGCAGTTCTTC
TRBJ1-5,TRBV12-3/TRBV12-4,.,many,CASSLGFSSDSNQPQHF,TGTGCCAGCAGTTTAGGTTTCTCCAGTGATAGCAATCAGCCCCAGCATTTT
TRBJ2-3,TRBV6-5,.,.,CASSYRRTPSTDTQYF,TGTGCCAGCAGTTACAGGAGAACTCCTAGCACAGATACGCAGTATTTT
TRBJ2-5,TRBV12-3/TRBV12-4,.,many,CATYGGLDQETQYF,TGTGCCACCTACGGGGGTTTGGACCAAGAGACCCAGTACTTC
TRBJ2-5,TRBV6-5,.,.,CASSSARAEQYF,TGTGCCAGCAGTTCCGCCCGGGCGGAACAGTACTTC
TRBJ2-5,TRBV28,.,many,CASSRRMSREPKETQYF,TGTGCCAGCAGCCGCCGTATGAGTAGGGAGCCTAAAGAGACCCAGTACTTC
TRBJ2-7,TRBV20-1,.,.,CSARDPQGGWYEQYF,TGCAGTGCTAGAGATCCGCAGGGTGGGTGGTACGAGCAGTACTTC
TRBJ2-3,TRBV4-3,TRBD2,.,CASSQAGGPGLVIADTQYF,TGCGCCAGCAGCCAAGCCGGCGGCCCGGGACTAGTTATAGCAGATACGCAGTATTTT
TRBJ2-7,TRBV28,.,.,CASSSLAAGYEQYF,TGTGCCAGCAGTTCATTGGCAGCGGGCTACGAGCAGTACTTC
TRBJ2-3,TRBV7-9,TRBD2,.,CASRPTSGNTDTQYF,TGTGCCAGCAGGCCCACTAGCGGGAACACAGATACGCAGTATTTT
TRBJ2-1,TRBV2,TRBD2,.,CASSERLAGGRSTPTYNEQFF,TGTGCCAGCAGTGAAAGACTAGCGGGAGGCCGATCGACTCCTACCTACAATGAGCAGTTCTTC
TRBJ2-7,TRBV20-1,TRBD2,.,CSARDFREGPYEQYF,TGCAGTGCTAGAGATTTCCGGGAGGGACCCTACGAGCAGTACTTC
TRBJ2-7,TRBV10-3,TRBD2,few,CAIRSSGDSYEQYF,TGTGCCATCAGATCTAGCGGGGACAGCTACGAGCAGTACTTC
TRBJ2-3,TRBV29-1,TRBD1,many,CSFRYIRTGGRDTQYF,TGCAGCTTCCGTTATATTCGGACAGGGGGAAGGGATACGCAGTATTTT
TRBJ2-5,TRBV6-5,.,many,CASSYSNGDWGETQYF,TGTGCCAGCAGTTACTCGAATGGAGATTGGGGAGAGACCCAGTACTTC
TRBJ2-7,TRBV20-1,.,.,CSAGPYYEQYF,TGCAGTGCCGGGCCTTACTACGAGCAGTACTTC
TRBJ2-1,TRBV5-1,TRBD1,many,CASSIGQGQSEQFF,TGCGCCAGCAGCATAGGACAGGGCCAGAGTGAGCAGTTCTTC
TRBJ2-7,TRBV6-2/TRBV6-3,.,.,CASSFSNGQRGEQYF,TGTGCCAGCAGTTTCTCAAATGGACAGCGGGGTGAGCAGTACTTC
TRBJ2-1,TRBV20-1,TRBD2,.,CSARRVAGVYNEQFF,TGCAGTGCCCGGAGGGTAGCGGGAGTCTACAATGAGCAGTTCTTC
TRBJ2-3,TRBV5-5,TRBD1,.,CASSPQVDRATDTQYF,TGTGCCAGCAGCCCCCAAGTGGACAGGGCCACAGATACGCAGTATTTT
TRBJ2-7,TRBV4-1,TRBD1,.,CASSQLLSGTGIEQYF,TGCGCCAGCAGCCAGCTACTGTCCGGGACAGGTATCGAGCAGTACTTC
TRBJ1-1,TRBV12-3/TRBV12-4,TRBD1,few,CASARGQGAEAFF,TGTGCCAGCGCTCGGGGACAGGGGGCTGAAGCTTTCTTT
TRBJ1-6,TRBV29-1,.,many,CSVGRDYNSPLHF,TGCAGCGTTGGCAGGGATTATAATTCACCCCTCCACTTT
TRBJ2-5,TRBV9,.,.,CASSLSVQETQYF,TGTGCCAGCAGCCTCAGCGTCCAAGAGACCCAGTACTTC
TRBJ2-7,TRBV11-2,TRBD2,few,CASSFRPGGPTYEQYF,TGTGCCAGCAGCTTCCGGCCGGGGGGGCCAACCTACGAGCAGTACTTC
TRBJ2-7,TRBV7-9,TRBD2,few,CASSTGGSEQYF,TGTGCCAGCAGCACGGGGGGAAGCGAGCAGTACTTC
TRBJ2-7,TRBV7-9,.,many,CASSSGLEQYF,TGTGCCAGCAGCTCAGGATTGGAGCAGTACTTC
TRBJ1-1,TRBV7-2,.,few,CASSLSGRVNTEAFF,TGTGCCAGCAGCCTTTCCGGACGGGTGAACACTGAAGCTTTCTTT
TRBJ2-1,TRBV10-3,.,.,CAISGQDYEQFF,TGTGCCATCAGTGGACAGGACTATGAGCAGTTCTTC